This T cell receptor beta chain appears in the sequencing data of a study of graft-versus-host responses after intestinal transplantation. Study as a whole: Every one of the recipients received anti-thymocyte globulin induction and afterwards took tacrolimus and steroids for around 3 years.

Germline assignment: CDR1 DFQATT and CDR2 SNEGSKA (reference sequence). The CDR3 consists of 11 residues. V was trimmed by 6 bases and J by 8 bases, leaving 13 bases between them. Only in-frame clones appear in the TCRdb table, and some are missing; sequencing was by immunoSEQ multiplex PCR. This sample has around 93,000 clones, with 90% to 95% found just once. As to this clone: Its matching antigen is unknown.

Study-wide findings and caveats: Where graft-donor T cell macrochimerism was present, patients had high graft-versus-host to host-versus-graft clonal ratios in allografts. Early post-transplant HvG declines tracked with peak circulating GvH clone levels. The authors found GvH clones in recipient marrow, some appearing first in ileum or blood.

The chain links TRBV20-1 to TRBJ1-2; D ambiguous. This sequence was found in a human donor who received an intestinal transplant. The material sequenced was unstimulated CD8+ T cells sorted from spleen or lymph node cells, taken before intestinal transplant. The CDR3 loop is CSARLTWGYTF. For the CDR3, the DNA is TGCAGTGCCAGGTTGACTTGGGGCTACACCTTC.